What follows is one T cell receptor beta chain and its context. The antigen is unknown. This sample stems from a study of blood T cells in healthy people across ages. General study points: It was the long-lived donors that had more naive CD4+ cells and higher diversity than aged donors. A strong correlation was found between TCR beta diversity and the percentage of naive T cells.

The use of a sample-barcoded 5' primer and a J-beta primer mix characterized a second PCR of about 7 to 12 cycles. TCRdb re-called the 5' RACE reads with MiXCR, one entry per CDR3 protein. The sample consists of fewer than 2 million distinct CDR3 sequences, about 39% of them appearing once. Every sample gave at least 5.5 micrograms of total RNA when it was extracted. Germline V CDR1 and CDR2: SGHTA, FQGNSA. The CDR3 runs 17 residues. V lost 5 bases to trimming and J lost 0 bases, with 18 bases between them. Sequenced: blood. This chain connects TRBV7-2 to TRBJ2-3; D unclear. The receptor's source is a human donor in good health. Here the CDR3 reads CASSINPGRSSTDTQYF. The CDR3, as DNA: TGTGCCAGCAGCATTAACCCAGGACGGTCTAGCACAGATACGCAGTATTTT.